Each of the 23 T cell receptor beta chains below was sequenced from the same sample in a study of T cells in Graves' hyperthyroidism and ophthalmopathy. Template material for amplifying TCR beta CDR3 regions consisted of RNA transcripts. The TCR CDR3 first-round RT-PCR relied on the HTBI primer set. Via MiXCR, TCRdb re-called the multiplex PCR reads, giving one row per CDR3 protein. The sample includes 450,000 to 650,000 distinct CDR3 sequences, roughly 17% of them seen just once. Material: blood. These receptors all stem from a woman aged 18-29 years with Graves' ophthalmopathy.

This clonotype was counted at least ten times. V usage is TRBV20-1 and J usage is TRBJ1-2; 10 bases line up with TRBD1. The CDR3 spans 14 residues. The germline CDR1 and CDR2 sequences are DFQATT and SNEGSKA (reference sequence). V shed 6 bases, J shed 7 bases, and the junction held 11 bases outside the gene matches. CDR3 nucleotides: TGCAGTGCGGATGGGACAGGGGTTCGATCTGGCTACACCTTC. It encodes CSADGTGVRSGYTF.

The chain uses TRBV5-1 and TRBJ2-1, with unresolved D. V was trimmed by 0 bases and J by 4 bases, leaving 14 bases between them. Germline CDR1 SGHRS, CDR2 YFSETQ. The CDR3 has 16 residues. Written as DNA, the CDR3 is TGCGCCAGCAGCTTGGGGTCTAGGGCAGGTTACAATGAGCAGTTCTTC. Translation gives CASSLGSRAGYNEQFF.

This clonotype appeared a few times. The J gene is TRBJ2-3, the V gene TRBV6-1; 9 nucleotides line up with TRBD1. CDR3 length equals 19 residues. Trimming took 5 bases from V and 2 from J; bases not matched to a gene: 17. The germline V gene encodes CDR1 MNHNS and CDR2 SASEGT. CDR3 sequence (DNA): TGTGCCAGCAGTATTCAAATCTACCGCCGGGACAGGGACACAGATACGCAGTATTTT. Translating it yields CASSIQIYRRDRDTDTQYF.

This clonotype has ten or more counts. This sequence joins TRBV28 and TRBJ2-7, with TRBD2 identical over 8 bases. This CDR3 is 13 amino acids long. Germline V gives CDR1 MDHEN, CDR2 SYDVKM. V shed 7 bases and J 1 base; nucleotides not matched to a gene: 3. CDR3 coding DNA: TGTGCCAGCACCTCGGGGGGGTCCTACGAGCAGTACTTC. Translating it yields CASTSGGSYEQYF.

Ten or more counts support this clonotype. The gene calls are TRBV28 and TRBJ1-1, with 8 nucleotides matching TRBD1. Looked up from germline, CDR1 is MDHEN and CDR2 is SYDVKM. J lost 6 bases, V lost 10 bases, and 13 bases had no gene match. This CDR3 has 14 residues. The CDR3 DNA follows: TGTGCCATTCTTGGGACAGGAGTTTTACCTGAAGCTTTCTTT. It is translated as CAILGTGVLPEAFF.

This clonotype was seen repeatedly, ten times or more. The chain joins TRBV11-3 to TRBJ2-1, with 7 positions matching TRBD2. After removal of 5 bases from V and 3 bases from J, the junction contained 7 bases not matched to a gene. In germline, CDR1 is SGHNT, CDR2 YENEEA. There are 15 residues in the CDR3. The CDR3 sequence: CASSRTSELYNEQFF. CDR3 nucleotide sequence: TGTGCCAGCAGCAGGACTAGTGAACTCTACAATGAGCAGTTCTTC.

The chain links TRBV3-1 to TRBJ2-1, with TRBD2 matching over 7 bases. The CDR3 totals 14 residues. The germline V gene encodes CDR1 LGHDT and CDR2 YNNKEL (reference sequence). J gave up 7 bases and V 2 bases, and 5 bases lay outside the gene matches. Here the CDR3 reads CASSQFWGGNEQFF. In DNA form, the CDR3 reads TGTGCCAGCAGCCAATTCTGGGGGGGGAATGAGCAGTTCTTC.

This clonotype was seen more than once but under ten times. The junction differs from germline at one of its ends, possibly a read error. V usage is TRBV20-1 and J usage is TRBJ2-1; TRBD2 agrees at 13 bases. The CDR3 covers 15 residues. CDR1 and CDR2 from the germline V gene are DFQATT and SNEGSKA (reference sequence). The CDR3 DNA sequence: TGCGGTGCCAAGCGGACTAGCGGGGGATACAATGAGCAGTTCTTC. This codes for CGAKRTSGGYNEQFF.

This clonotype was found many times. This chain joins TRBV10-3 and TRBJ2-1, with D perhaps TRBD2 (6 bases). Per the germline V gene, CDR1 is ENHRY and CDR2 is SYGVKD. The ends were cut back, 10 bases at V and 5 bases at J, with 12 bases in the middle. The CDR3 extends over 12 amino acids. The DNA of the CDR3 is TGTGCCACCCGGGACTGGAACAATGAGCAGTTCTTC. It encodes CATRDWNNEQFF.

V usage is TRBV7-8 and J usage is TRBJ2-3; 7 positions match TRBD2. Germline loops: CDR1 SGHVS, CDR2 FQNEAQ. The CDR3 contains 15 residues. J gave up 5 bases and V 2 bases, and 7 bases lay outside the gene matches. The CDR3 protein is CASSLRLAGQDTQYF. DNA of the CDR3: TGTGCCAGCAGCTTAAGACTAGCAGGTCAAGATACGCAGTATTTT.

This chain links TRBV5-1 with TRBJ2-3, with 8 bases aligning to TRBD2. The V gene end was trimmed by 0 bases and the J gene end by 0 bases; junction bases not matched to a gene: 3. CDR3 length equals 16 residues. The germline gives CDR1 SGHRS, CDR2 YFSETQ. CDR3 in amino acids: CASSLATSGSTDTQYF. In DNA, the CDR3 is TGCGCCAGCAGCTTGGCCACTAGCGGTAGCACAGATACGCAGTATTTT.

This rearrangement joins TRBV28 to TRBJ2-3; D perhaps matches TRBD2 (6 bases). This CDR3 contains 15 residues. CDR1 MDHEN and CDR2 SYDVKM come from the germline V gene. Trimming cost V 5 bases and J 1 base, with 13 bases left between them. CDR3 sequence (DNA): TGTGCCAGCAGTGGGGACTTTTTCGGCACAGATACGCAGTATTTT. It encodes CASSGDFFGTDTQYF.

The rearrangement uses TRBV29-1 and TRBJ1-1; D gene ambiguous. The CDR3 extends over 15 amino acids. Between the trimmed V and J ends, which lost 2 bases and 0 bases, there was a span of 13 bases. From germline, CDR1 is SQVTM and CDR2 ANQGSEA. The CDR3 region is CSVETPRGMNTEAFF. CDR3 DNA: TGCAGCGTTGAAACTCCGAGAGGGATGAACACTGAAGCTTTCTTT.

This clonotype has a count of ten or more. The chain joins TRBV27 to TRBJ1-6, with no clear D. This CDR3 contains 16 residues. Germline CDR1 reads MNHEY; CDR2 reads SMNVEV (reference sequence). V lost 1 base and J lost 0, with 7 bases in between. CDR3 in amino acids: CASSLLASSYNSPLHF. The CDR3 DNA follows: TGTGCCAGCAGTTTATTGGCCTCCTCCTATAATTCACCCCTCCACTTT.

This chain uses TRBV11-2 with TRBJ2-5, with D perhaps TRBD2 (6 bases). The ends were cut back, 1 base at V and 2 bases at J, with 14 bases in the middle. This CDR3 has 16 amino acids. Germline V gives CDR1 SGHAT, CDR2 FQNNGV. For the CDR3, the DNA is TGTGCCAGCAGCTTAGGTGTTAGCGGAGAACAAGAGACCCAGTACTTC. Encoded protein: CASSLGVSGEQETQYF. The full variable domain, rest sourced from reference TRBV11-2 and TRBJ2-5, is EAGVAQSPRYKIIEKRQSVAFWCNPISGHATLYWYQQILGQGPKLLIQFQNNGVVDDSQLPKDRFSAERLKGVDSTLKIQPAKLEDSAVYLCASSLGVSGEQETQYFGPGTRLLVL.

This clonotype was counted between two and nine times. Mismatch with germline at one junction end may stem from a read error. The J gene is TRBJ1-1, the V gene TRBV27, with D perhaps TRBD1 (6 bases). In germline, CDR1 is MNHEY, CDR2 SMNVEV (reference sequence). The CDR3 length is 13 residues. The CDR3 region is CAGSWGRNTEAFF. The DNA of the CDR3 is TGTGCCGGCAGTTGGGGGCGGAACACTGAAGCTTTCTTT.

This clonotype was recorded at least ten times. This rearrangement joins TRBV20-1 to TRBJ2-7, with TRBD2 matching 7 bases. The CDR3 sequence is 14 residues long. V dropped 1 base and J dropped 3; count of bases not matched to a gene: 6. Per germline, CDR1 DFQATT and CDR2 SNEGSKA (reference sequence). CDR3: CSARGPSGNYEQYF. CDR3 sequence (DNA): TGCAGTGCTAGAGGACCTAGCGGTAACTACGAGCAGTACTTC.

The table lists this clonotype with many counts. The chain uses TRBV7-3 and TRBJ2-3; D gene uncertain. There are 13 residues in the CDR3. Germline V CDR1 and CDR2: SGHTA, FQGTGA. V lost 2 bases, J lost 8 bases, and 11 bases lay in between. CDR3 nucleotides: TGTGCCAGCAGCTTACTTAACCCGGGTACGCAGTATTTT. Protein product: CASSLLNPGTQYF.

This clonotype was counted many times. The rearrangement joins TRBV7-9 to TRBJ2-5, with 8 bases aligning to TRBD2. CDR1 is SEHNR and CDR2 is FQNEAQ in the germline V gene (reference sequence). This CDR3 has 15 amino acids. The V gene end was trimmed by 10 bases and the J gene end by 3 bases; junction bases not matched to a gene: 13. The DNA for the CDR3 is TGTGCCATTGCCCCGACTAGCGCGGTGGAAGAGACCCAGTACTTC. This translates into CAIAPTSAVEETQYF. The full variable domain, rest sourced from reference TRBV7-9 and TRBJ2-5, is DTGVSQNPRHKITKRGQNVTFRCDPISEHNRLYWYRQTLGQGPEFLTYFQNEAQLEKSRLLSDRFSAERPKGSFSTLEIQRTEQGDSAMYLCAIAPTSAVEETQYFGPGTRLLVL.

This clonotype appeared many times. This chain links TRBV27 with TRBJ1-4, with TRBD1 identical over 9 bases. The CDR3 length is 15 residues. Germline V gene lookup returns CDR1 MNHEY and CDR2 SMNVEV (reference sequence). The V segment lost 5 bases and the J segment 7 bases; nucleotides outside the gene matches: 8. The CDR3 loop is CASSQPGQGIEKLFF. DNA for the CDR3: TGTGCCAGCAGTCAACCGGGACAGGGTATTGAAAAACTGTTTTTT.

The V call is TRBV27, the J call TRBJ2-1, with no clear D. This CDR3 comprises 10 residues. Germline lookup yields CDR1 MNHEY and CDR2 SMNVEV (reference sequence). Trimming removed 5 bases at V and 8 bases at J, with 4 bases between. In DNA, the CDR3 is TGTGCCAGCAGTGGGGATGAGCAGTTCTTC. Translation gives CASSGDEQFF.

The chain recombines TRBV6-5 with TRBJ1-1; D is perhaps TRBD1 (5 bases). CDR1 and CDR2 (germline): MNHEY, SVGAGI. V lost 0 bases to trimming and J lost 7 bases, with 9 bases between them. CDR3 length equals 13 residues. Written as DNA, the CDR3 is TGTGCCAGCAGTTACTCAGCAGGGAATGAAGCTTTCTTT. As protein: CASSYSAGNEAFF.

The V call is TRBV15, the J call TRBJ2-5; TRBD2 might be the D (7 bases). CDR1 and CDR2 from the germline V gene are LNHNV and YYDKDF (reference sequence). The CDR3 is 14 residues long. Trimming shortened V by 5 bases and J by 5 bases, and 15 bases separated the two germline ends. This CDR3 is CATSGVGGRETQYF. In DNA form, the CDR3 reads TGTGCCACCAGCGGAGTCGGGGGGCGGGAGACCCAGTACTTC.